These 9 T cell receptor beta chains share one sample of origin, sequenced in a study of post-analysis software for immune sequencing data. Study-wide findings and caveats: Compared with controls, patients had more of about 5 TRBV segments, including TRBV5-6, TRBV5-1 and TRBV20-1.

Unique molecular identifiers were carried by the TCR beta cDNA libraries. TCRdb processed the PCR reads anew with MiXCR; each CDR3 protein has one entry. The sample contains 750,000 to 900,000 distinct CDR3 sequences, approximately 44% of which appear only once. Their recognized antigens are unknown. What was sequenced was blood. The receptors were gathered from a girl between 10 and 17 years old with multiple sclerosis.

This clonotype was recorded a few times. In DNA, the CDR3 is TGTGCCAGCAGCCCTCTAGCGGGAGTGAGGTACAATGAGCAGTTCTTC. Its protein product is CASSPLAGVRYNEQFF. The V gene is TRBV7-2, the J gene TRBJ2-1; 10 nucleotides align to TRBD2. The germline CDR1 and CDR2 sequences are SGHTA and FQGNSA. The CDR3 covers 16 residues. Trimming removed 5 bases from V and 4 bases from J; junction bases left unmatched: 8.

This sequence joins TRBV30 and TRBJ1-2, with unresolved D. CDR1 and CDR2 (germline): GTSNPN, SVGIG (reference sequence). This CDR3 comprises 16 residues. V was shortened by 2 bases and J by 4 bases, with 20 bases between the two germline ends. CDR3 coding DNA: TGTGCCTGGAGTCCCTTCGGGCCTAGGATGGGCTATGGCTACACCTTC. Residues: CAWSPFGPRMGYGYTF.

As DNA, the CDR3 is TGTGCCAGCAGTTTGTCGTCCGATACGCCCCAGCATTTT. It is translated as CASSLSSDTPQHF. The chain is built from TRBV12-3 or TRBV12-4 and TRBJ1-5; D is unclear. CDR3 size: 13 residues. Between the trimmed V and J ends, which lost 3 bases and 9 bases, there was a span of 12 bases.

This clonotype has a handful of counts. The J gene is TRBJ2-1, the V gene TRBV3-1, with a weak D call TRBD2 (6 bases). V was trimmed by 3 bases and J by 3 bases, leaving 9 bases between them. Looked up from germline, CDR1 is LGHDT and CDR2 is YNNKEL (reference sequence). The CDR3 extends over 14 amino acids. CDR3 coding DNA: TGTGCCAGCAGCCACAGGAGGGTCTACAATGAGCAGTTCTTC. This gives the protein CASSHRRVYNEQFF.

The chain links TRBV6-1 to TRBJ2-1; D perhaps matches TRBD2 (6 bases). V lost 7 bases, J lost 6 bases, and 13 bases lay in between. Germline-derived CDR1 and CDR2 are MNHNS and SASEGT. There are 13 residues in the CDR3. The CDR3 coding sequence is TGTGCCAGCAATCCCAGCGGGCCCAATGAGCAGTTCTTC. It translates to CASNPSGPNEQFF.

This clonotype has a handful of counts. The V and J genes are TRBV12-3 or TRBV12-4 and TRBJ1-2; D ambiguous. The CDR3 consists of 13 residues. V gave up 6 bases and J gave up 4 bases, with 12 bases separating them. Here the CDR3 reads CASSPRAVYGYTF. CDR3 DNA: TGTGCCAGCAGCCCCCGGGCCGTCTATGGCTACACCTTC.

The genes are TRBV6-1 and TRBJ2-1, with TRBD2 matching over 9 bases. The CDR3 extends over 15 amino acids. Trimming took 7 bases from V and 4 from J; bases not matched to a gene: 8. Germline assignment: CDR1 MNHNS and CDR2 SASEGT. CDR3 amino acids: CASTGTSLPYNEQFF. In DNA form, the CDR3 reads TGTGCCAGCACCGGGACTAGCTTGCCTTACAATGAGCAGTTCTTC.

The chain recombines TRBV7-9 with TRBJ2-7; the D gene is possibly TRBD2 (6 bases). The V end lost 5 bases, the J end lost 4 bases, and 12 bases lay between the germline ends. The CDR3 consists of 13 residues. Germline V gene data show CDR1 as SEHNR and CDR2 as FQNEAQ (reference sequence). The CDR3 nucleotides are TGTGCCAGCAGCCCGGGACTCTGGTACGAGCAGTACTTC. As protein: CASSPGLWYEQYF.

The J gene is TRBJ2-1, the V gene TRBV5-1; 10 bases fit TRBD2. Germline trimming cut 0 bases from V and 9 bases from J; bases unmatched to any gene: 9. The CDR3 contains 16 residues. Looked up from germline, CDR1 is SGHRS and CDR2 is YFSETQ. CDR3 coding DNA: TGCGCCAGCAGCTTGGGCCGGGCTAGCGGGAGAGTTGAGCAGTTCTTC. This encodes CASSLGRASGRVEQFF.